The clone carrying this TCR beta chain was seen more than once but under ten times. The CDR3 extends over 14 amino acids. CDR1 and CDR2 (germline): LNHNV, YYDKDF (reference sequence). V lost 1 base, J lost 0 bases, and 7 bases lay in between. This specimen comes from a study of patients and donors after allogeneic stem cell transplantation. MiXCR, run by TCRdb on the RT-PCR reads, gives a single entry per CDR3 protein. The sample shows over 400,000 distinct CDR3 sequences, approximately 16% of them seen only once. The receptor was isolated from a human donor who was either an allogeneic HSCT recipient or a stem cell or donor lymphocyte infusion donor (not recorded which). It is not recorded whose cells these are; they may come from a transplant donor. The sequenced sample was blood, either unsorted or a sorted T cell fraction (not recorded which). The J gene is TRBJ2-7, the V gene TRBV15; the D gene could be TRBD1 or TRBD2 (5 bases each). In DNA, the CDR3 is TGTGCCACCAGCAGAGGGGGGACCTCCTACGAGCAGTACTTC. It is translated as CATSRGGTSYEQYF. Based on the CDR3 plus reference TRBV15 and TRBJ2-7, the full variable domain is DAMVIQNPRYQVTQFGKPVTLSCSQTLNHNVMYWYQQKSSQAPKLLFHYYDKDFNNEADTPDNFQSRRPNTSFCFLDIRSPGLGDTAMYLCATSRGGTSYEQYFGPGTRLTVT.